This T cell receptor beta chain was documented in a study of blood T cell repertoires in COVID-19. Produced via immunoSEQ multiplex PCR; TCRdb's table is partial and in-frame only. The top ten clones hold roughly 19% of a sample with around 190,000 clones, about 88% of them seen once. After removal of 3 bases from V and 6 bases from J, the junction contained 12 bases not matched to a gene. The CDR3 sequence is 16 residues long. Germline loops: CDR1 WNHNN, CDR2 SYGVQD (reference sequence). This sequence was found in a man between 45 and 60 years old with COVID-19, enrolled during active disease. The rearrangement joins TRBV10-1 to TRBJ2-3, with 7 bases aligning to TRBD2. The specimen was peripheral blood. The DNA for the CDR3 is TGCGCCAGCAGTGACGGGGCTGCGGGAGTAGGGGATACGCAGTATTTT. It specifies CASSDGAAGVGDTQYF.